The next 10 T cell receptor beta chains were all read from a single sample in a study of memory CD4+ T cells and cytomegalovirus serostatus. Single viable CD3+CD4+CD8-CD45RO+ cells were sorted as the memory CD4+ T cells. Assay: immunoSEQ multiplex PCR; the TCRdb copy retains only in-frame clones and omits some. The repertoire consists of some 58,000 clones, with over 60% occurring once and the leading ten covering 0.7% to 0.9%. The sequenced sample was memory CD4+ T cells from blood. All receptors come from an adult in good health and CMV-seronegative.

V gene TRBV28 combines with J gene TRBJ1-1; D is unclear. The CDR3 is 11 amino acids. Per germline, CDR1 MDHEN and CDR2 SYDVKM. Trimming took 10 bases from V and 4 from J, leaving 10 bases between them. As DNA, the CDR3 is TGTGCCACCCGGTCGGGCACTGAAGCTTTCTTT. It encodes CATRSGTEAFF.

The chain employs TRBV18 and TRBJ2-5; D might be TRBD2 (5 bases). V was trimmed by 7 bases and J by 5 bases, leaving 23 bases between them. This CDR3 is built from 16 residues. CDR1 is KGHSH and CDR2 is LQKENI in the germline V gene. DNA for the CDR3: TGTGCCAGCTTTCTAACTCGGGCCGAGGGCCGGGAGACCCAGTACTTC. Protein sequence: CASFLTRAEGRETQYF.

The chain combines TRBV4-2 with TRBJ2-1; 9 bases agree with TRBD2. The CDR3 spans 16 residues. Germline values: CDR1 LGHNA, CDR2 YNFKEQ. The V segment lost 2 bases and the J segment 4 bases; nucleotides outside the gene matches: 6. CDR3 coding DNA: TGTGCCAGCAGCCAACAGACTAGCGGAGTATACAATGAGCAGTTCTTC. Its translation is CASSQQTSGVYNEQFF.

The chain combines TRBV11-1 with TRBJ2-7, with D possibly matching TRBD2 (5 bases). This CDR3 has 14 residues. Germline V gene lookup returns CDR1 SGHAT and CDR2 FQDESV (reference sequence). Trimming pared 3 bases from V and 7 bases from J, leaving 16 bases between. CDR3 residues: CASSFPGVAREQYF. CDR3 nucleotide sequence: TGTGCCAGCAGCTTCCCCGGAGTAGCGCGGGAGCAGTACTTC.

The chain recombines TRBV28 with TRBJ1-2; TRBD1 is a possible D gene (6 bases). Trimming pared 6 bases from V and 7 bases from J, leaving 12 bases between. Germline V gene lookup returns CDR1 MDHEN and CDR2 SYDVKM. This CDR3 region has 12 residues. For the CDR3, the DNA is TGTGCCAGCAGGATACAGGGACGTGGCTACACCTTC. Translation gives CASRIQGRGYTF.

This clone was observed a few times. CDR3 amino acids: CASSRPRATANYGYTF. CDR3 nucleotides: TGTGCCAGCAGTCGGCCAAGGGCGACAGCTAACTATGGCTACACCTTC. The V gene is TRBV28, the J gene TRBJ1-2; TRBD1 is a possible D gene (5 bases). Per germline, CDR1 MDHEN and CDR2 SYDVKM. V lost 5 bases and J lost 0, with 16 bases in between. The CDR3 is made up of 16 amino acids.

The CDR3 reads CASRQGDTVGQPQHF. The CDR3 DNA sequence: TGTGCCAGCAGGCAAGGGGATACAGTGGGGCAGCCCCAGCATTTT. The rearrangement uses TRBV28 and TRBJ1-5, with TRBD1 as a possible D gene (5 bases). The germline V gene has CDR1 MDHEN and CDR2 SYDVKM. The V and J ends lost 6 bases and 7 bases respectively, with 19 bases between them. The CDR3 consists of 15 residues.

V usage is TRBV2 and J usage is TRBJ1-6; D gene unclear. V was cut by 0 bases and J by 10 bases, with 7 bases left in between. Germline CDR1 SNHLY, CDR2 FYNNEI. This CDR3 has 13 residues. CDR3 bases: TGTGCCAGCAGTGAAGCGGGAGGCTCACCCCTCCACTTT. The encoded protein is CASSEAGGSPLHF. Full variable domain (missing parts from reference TRBV2 and TRBJ1-6): EPEVTQTPSHQVTQMGQEVILRCVPISNHLYFYWYRQILGQKVEFLVSFYNNEISEKSEIFDDQFSVERPDGSNFTLKIRSTKLEDSAMYFCASSEAGGSPLHFGNGTRLTVT.

V usage is TRBV7-9 and J usage is TRBJ2-5; 9 nucleotides agree with TRBD1. Germline CDR1 SEHNR, CDR2 FQNEAQ (reference sequence). The CDR3 is 17 residues long. V trimming: 2 bases; J trimming: 7 bases; junction bases outside the gene matches: 14. The chain's CDR3 is CASSLLSTGGTIGTQYF. CDR3 DNA: TGTGCCAGCAGCTTACTTTCGACAGGGGGTACTATAGGGACCCAGTACTTC.

The genes are TRBV6-1 and TRBJ1-4; D is undetermined. CDR1 is MNHNS, CDR2 SASEGT, per germline. The V end lost 7 bases, the J end lost 10 bases, and 22 bases lay between the germline ends. The CDR3 extends over 15 amino acids. The CDR3 loop is CASNLPGARPGKLFF. The DNA for the CDR3 is TGTGCCAGCAACCTGCCCGGAGCCCGTCCCGGAAAACTGTTTTTT.